Presented here are 28 T cell receptor beta chains from one specimen sequenced in a study of T cell changes during pregnancy in multiple sclerosis. This table comes from immunoSEQ multiplex PCR, and its TCRdb copy is limited to in-frame clones, with some not included. Among 45,000 to 70,000 clones listed, around 93% were seen once. The sequences come from CD4+ T cells from peripheral blood mononuclear cells, collected after pregnancy. These receptors all stem from a female donor with multiple sclerosis, enrolled in a pregnancy study.

This clone was found a few times. The chain couples TRBV25-1 to TRBJ1-2, with 8 bases lining up with TRBD1. Germline CDR1 reads MGHDK; CDR2 reads SYGVNS. The CDR3 runs to 12 residues. V lost 7 bases to trimming and J lost 8 bases; unmatched junction nucleotides: 6. In DNA, the CDR3 is TGTGCCAGCACAGCAGGGGGCTCGGGCTACACCTTC. Residues: CASTAGGSGYTF.

This clone has only a few counts. The V call is TRBV29-1, the J call TRBJ1-3; D is perhaps TRBD1 (5 bases). Trimming removed 6 bases from V and 7 bases from J, with 19 bases in between. Germline-derived CDR1 and CDR2 are SQVTM and ANQGSEA. This CDR3 has 14 residues. DNA of the CDR3: TGCAGCGTCGGGACCGGCCTAGGAGGGAACACCATATATTTT. It specifies CSVGTGLGGNTIYF.

This clone was counted once. This sequence joins TRBV19 and TRBJ1-2, with 7 bases matching TRBD1. Germline lookup yields CDR1 LNHDA and CDR2 SQIVND (reference sequence). Unmatched junction bases numbered 7, after V lost 3 bases and J lost 9 bases. The CDR3 has 13 amino acids. The CDR3 sequence is CASSMTGMGSYTF. CDR3 nucleotide sequence: TGTGCCAGTAGTATGACAGGGATGGGTAGCTACACCTTC.

The rearrangement links TRBV6-5 to TRBJ1-2; 8 bases are shared with TRBD1. The CDR3 runs 14 residues. The germline gives CDR1 MNHEY, CDR2 SVGAGI. V lost 7 bases and J lost 5; bases outside the gene matches: 9. Written as DNA, the CDR3 is TGTGCCAGCACCATCGACAGGGGAGGTTATGGCTACACCTTC. It is translated as CASTIDRGGYGYTF.

V usage is TRBV5-1 and J usage is TRBJ1-1; D may be TRBD1 (5 bases). In germline, CDR1 is SGHRS, CDR2 YFSETQ. Trimming left V 4 bases short and J 0 bases short, with 13 bases between. The CDR3 consists of 15 residues. CDR3 loop: CASSRAGLMNTEAFF. CDR3 bases: TGCGCCAGCAGCCGAGCGGGACTCATGAACACTGAAGCTTTCTTT.

The chain combines TRBV11-2 with TRBJ2-1; TRBD1 aligns across 9 bases. Germline CDR1 is SGHAT and CDR2 is FQNNGV. The CDR3 runs 19 residues. V trimming: 3 bases; J trimming: 12 bases; junction bases outside the gene matches: 24. CDR3 in DNA: TGTGCCAGCAGCTTCTTTCTCCCGGGCTCGGGACAGGGCTATATCGGGCAGTTCTTC. This gives the protein CASSFFLPGSGQGYIGQFF.

The chain has TRBV7-3 and TRBJ2-1; TRBD2 might be the D (6 bases). The CDR3 totals 13 residues. Per the germline V gene, CDR1 is SGHTA and CDR2 is FQGTGA. The V end lost 4 bases, the J end lost 7 bases, and 11 bases lay between the germline ends. CDR3 loop: CASSSGGTNEQFF. CDR3 DNA: TGTGCCAGCAGCTCCGGCGGGACGAATGAGCAGTTCTTC.

The V and J genes are TRBV25-1 and TRBJ1-4, with 7 bases aligning to TRBD1. The V gene end was trimmed by 6 bases and the J gene end by 5 bases; junction bases not matched to a gene: 9. The CDR3 is 15 residues long. Germline CDR1 MGHDK, CDR2 SYGVNS. CDR3 in DNA: TGTGCCAGCAGACCCCCCGGGACAGAAAATGAAAAACTGTTTTTT. Amino acid sequence: CASRPPGTENEKLFF.

V is TRBV6-5 and J is TRBJ1-3; TRBD1 agrees at 11 bases. J lost 5 bases, V lost 0 bases, and 3 bases had no gene match. The CDR3 totals 16 residues. Per germline, CDR1 MNHEY and CDR2 SVGAGI. DNA of the CDR3: TGTGCCAGCAGTTACTCAGGACAGGGGGCGAGAAACACCATATATTTT. It encodes CASSYSGQGARNTIYF.

The chain combines TRBV2 with TRBJ1-6; D call uncertain. In germline, CDR1 is SNHLY, CDR2 FYNNEI. This CDR3 is 14 amino acids long. V shed 3 bases and J shed 9 bases, with 12 bases lying between them. The CDR3 bases are TGTGCCAGCAGTGATGGTCCCCGGGGTTCACCCCTCCACTTT. Translated: CASSDGPRGSPLHF.

The chain is built from TRBV7-2 and TRBJ2-7, with D possibly TRBD1 on 6 matching bases. The CDR3 is 14 amino acids. The V gene lost 1 base and the J gene lost 4 bases, with 11 bases spanning the gap. Per germline, CDR1 SGHTA and CDR2 FQGNSA. Here the CDR3 DNA reads TGTGCCAGCAGCTTAGTGGGCAGGGGATACGAGCAGTACTTC. Encoded protein: CASSLVGRGYEQYF.

The chain recombines TRBV15 with TRBJ2-1; 9 bases map to TRBD2. Germline assignment: CDR1 LNHNV and CDR2 YYDKDF (reference sequence). J gave up 6 bases and V 1 base, and 4 bases lay outside the gene matches. CDR3 length: 15 amino acids. CDR3 sequence reads: CATSRGGGAINEQFF. In DNA, the CDR3 is TGTGCCACCAGCAGAGGCGGGGGGGCCATCAATGAGCAGTTCTTC.

The genes are TRBV5-6 and TRBJ2-3; 7 bases agree with TRBD1. This CDR3 is 15 amino acids long. Germline V lookup: CDR1 SGHDT, CDR2 YYEEEE. Trimming at V came to 4 bases and at J to 5 bases, leaving 10 bases not matched to a gene. In DNA, the CDR3 is TGTGCCAGCAGCCCCCAATACCGACAGGGAGATACGCAGTATTTT. It yields the protein CASSPQYRQGDTQYF. Filled out from reference TRBV5-6 and TRBJ2-3, the complete variable domain reads DAGVTQSPTHLIKTRGQQVTLRCSPKSGHDTVSWYQQALGQGPQFIFQYYEEEERQRGNFPDRFSGHQFPNYSSELNVNALLLGDSALYLCASSPQYRQGDTQYFGPGTRLTVL.

The genes are TRBV7-3 and TRBJ2-1; 12 nucleotides agree with TRBD2. Per germline, CDR1 SGHTA and CDR2 FQGTGA. CDR3 size: 22 residues. Unmatched junction bases numbered 16, after V lost 1 base and J lost 0 bases. CDR3 coding DNA: TGTGCCAGCAGCTTAAGAGCAGGGTGGACTAGCGGGGAACCTGCCTCCTACAATGAGCAGTTCTTC. Protein sequence: CASSLRAGWTSGEPASYNEQFF.

The V and J genes are TRBV4-3 and TRBJ1-4, with 9 bases matching TRBD1. Trimming cost V 0 bases and J 10 bases; bases outside gene matches: 9. The CDR3 covers 16 residues. Germline lookup yields CDR1 LGHNA and CDR2 YSLEER. The chain's CDR3 is CASSQEGTGRVVKLFF. CDR3 nucleotides: TGCGCCAGCAGCCAAGAAGGGACAGGGCGCGTTGTAAAACTGTTTTTT.

The chain carries TRBV9 and TRBJ1-2; TRBD1 might be the D (5 bases). V lost 3 bases and J 7 bases, leaving 19 bases between the germline ends. The germline CDR1 and CDR2 sequences are SGDLS and YYNGEE. The CDR3 length is 15 residues. Here the CDR3 DNA reads TGTGCCAGCAGCGACCTCGGGGGACCTCTGCGTGGCTACACCTTC. It is translated as CASSDLGGPLRGYTF.

V usage is TRBV10-3 and J usage is TRBJ2-1, with TRBD2 matching 7 bases. This CDR3 region has 15 residues. Germline trimming cut 3 bases from V and 3 bases from J; bases unmatched to any gene: 5. Germline loops: CDR1 ENHRY, CDR2 SYGVKD. CDR3 nucleotide sequence: TGTGCCATCAGTGATCCTAGCGGAGACTACAATGAGCAGTTCTTC. Translated: CAISDPSGDYNEQFF.

The rearrangement joins TRBV7-2 to TRBJ2-7; 9 nucleotides line up with TRBD1. J lost 2 bases, V lost 8 bases, and 10 bases had no gene match. The CDR3 is 15 amino acids. The germline V gene encodes CDR1 SGHTA and CDR2 FQGNSA. CDR3 sequence: CASSGGGTGPYEQYF. The CDR3 DNA reads as TGTGCCAGCTCAGGCGGCGGGACAGGGCCCTACGAGCAGTACTTC.

The chain uses TRBV6-4 and TRBJ2-1; 9 nucleotides match TRBD1. Per germline, CDR1 MRHNA and CDR2 SNTAGT. With V trimmed by 6 bases and J by 7 bases, 13 bases remained unmatched. This CDR3 region has 16 residues. The CDR3 DNA is TGTGCCAGCAGCCTAATAGCCGGGACAGGGTTGAATGAGCAGTTCTTC. Its translation is CASSLIAGTGLNEQFF.

The rearrangement uses TRBV11-3 and TRBJ1-2; tentative D call: TRBD1 (6 bases). Per germline, CDR1 SGHNT and CDR2 YENEEA. This CDR3 spans 12 amino acids. V was cut by 5 bases and J by 3 bases, with 7 bases left in between. CDR3 in amino acids: CASSPGDYGYTF. As DNA, the CDR3 is TGTGCCAGCAGCCCAGGGGACTATGGCTACACCTTC.

The CDR3 nucleotides read TGTGCCAGCAGCTTAGACAGGGTTGGGGCCTACGAGCAGTACTTC. Translated: CASSLDRVGAYEQYF. The V gene is TRBV7-9, the J gene TRBJ2-7; tentatively, D is TRBD1 (6 bases). Trimming removed 1 base from V and 2 bases from J, with 12 bases in between. This CDR3 has 15 residues. Germline loops: CDR1 SEHNR, CDR2 FQNEAQ (reference sequence).

This clone has only a few counts. The CDR3 region has the DNA TGTGCCAGCAGTGAGGGGACTGACCTCTATGGCTACACCTTC. Encoded protein: CASSEGTDLYGYTF. The V gene is TRBV2, the J gene TRBJ1-2; D is perhaps TRBD1 (5 bases). V was trimmed by 3 bases and J by 4 bases, leaving 12 bases between them. Germline V gives CDR1 SNHLY, CDR2 FYNNEI. The CDR3 consists of 14 residues.

The chain joins TRBV5-1 to TRBJ2-1; the D gene is possibly TRBD2 (5 bases). Trimming took off 4 bases at V and 10 bases at J, with 15 bases between the two ends. Germline CDR1 is SGHRS and CDR2 is YFSETQ. CDR3 length: 13 residues. The CDR3, as DNA: TGCGCCAGCAGCCCTCGGGGAGTGGGAGAGCAGTTCTTC. Translating it yields CASSPRGVGEQFF.

This chain joins TRBV6-1 and TRBJ1-2; the match to TRBD1 covers 8 bases. This CDR3 spans 17 amino acids. V lost 4 bases and J lost 3; bases outside the gene matches: 13. The germline CDR1 and CDR2 sequences are MNHNS and SASEGT. CDR3 sequence: CASSAHGQGSADYGYTF. CDR3 coding DNA: TGTGCCAGCAGTGCTCACGGACAGGGTAGTGCAGACTATGGCTACACCTTC.

The J gene is TRBJ2-7, the V gene TRBV15, with TRBD1 identical over 7 bases. CDR1 is LNHNV and CDR2 is YYDKDF in the germline V gene (reference sequence). Trimming removed 2 bases from V and 2 bases from J; junction bases left unmatched: 9. The CDR3 spans 16 residues. As DNA, the CDR3 is TGTGCCACCAGCAGACGCCCCGGGACAGCACCCTACGAGCAGTACTTC. The encoded protein is CATSRRPGTAPYEQYF.

This chain connects TRBV4-3 to TRBJ1-4; D gene unclear. Trimming shortened V by 7 bases and J by 1 base, and 10 bases separated the two germline ends. The CDR3 length is 14 residues. CDR1 LGHNA and CDR2 YSLEER come from the germline V gene. CDR3 nucleotide sequence: TGCGCCAGCACCATAGTTGGAACTAATGAAAAACTGTTTTTT. Translated, it gives CASTIVGTNEKLFF.

This rearrangement joins TRBV6-1 to TRBJ1-1; TRBD1 matches 8 bases. The CDR3 is 14 amino acids. In germline, CDR1 is MNHNS, CDR2 SASEGT. V gave up 6 bases and J gave up 1 base; unmatched junction bases: 4. For the CDR3, the DNA is TGTGCCAGCAGATCCGGGACAGGGAACACTGAAGCTTTCTTT. This translates into CASRSGTGNTEAFF.

V usage is TRBV19 and J usage is TRBJ1-5, with 7 bases fitting TRBD1. With 5 bases clipped from V and 4 bases from J, the junction kept 11 bases outside the gene matches. This CDR3 is 16 amino acids long. From germline, CDR1 is LNHDA and CDR2 SQIVND (reference sequence). Here the CDR3 reads CASSPDERTGNQPQHF. CDR3 bases: TGTGCCAGTAGTCCAGACGAAAGGACAGGTAATCAGCCCCAGCATTTT.